This T cell receptor (beta chain) was retrieved from a study of cytomegalovirus exposure and HLA in healthy donors. The CDR3 loop spans 16 amino acids. V was shortened by 1 base and J by 0 bases, with 12 bases between the two germline ends. The germline V gene has CDR1 SNHLY and CDR2 FYNNEI. TCRdb keeps only in-frame clones here, not all; method: immunoSEQ multiplex PCR. The table records around 200,000 clones, 80% to 85% of them present only once. This chain connects TRBV2 to TRBJ1-1; D uncertain. The source of this sequence is a woman aged 18-29 years in good health and CMV-seropositive. Source material: PBMCs. Written as DNA, the CDR3 is TGTGCCAGCAGTGAAGGTGGAGTCAGTATGAACACTGAAGCTTTCTTT. It translates to CASSEGGVSMNTEAFF.